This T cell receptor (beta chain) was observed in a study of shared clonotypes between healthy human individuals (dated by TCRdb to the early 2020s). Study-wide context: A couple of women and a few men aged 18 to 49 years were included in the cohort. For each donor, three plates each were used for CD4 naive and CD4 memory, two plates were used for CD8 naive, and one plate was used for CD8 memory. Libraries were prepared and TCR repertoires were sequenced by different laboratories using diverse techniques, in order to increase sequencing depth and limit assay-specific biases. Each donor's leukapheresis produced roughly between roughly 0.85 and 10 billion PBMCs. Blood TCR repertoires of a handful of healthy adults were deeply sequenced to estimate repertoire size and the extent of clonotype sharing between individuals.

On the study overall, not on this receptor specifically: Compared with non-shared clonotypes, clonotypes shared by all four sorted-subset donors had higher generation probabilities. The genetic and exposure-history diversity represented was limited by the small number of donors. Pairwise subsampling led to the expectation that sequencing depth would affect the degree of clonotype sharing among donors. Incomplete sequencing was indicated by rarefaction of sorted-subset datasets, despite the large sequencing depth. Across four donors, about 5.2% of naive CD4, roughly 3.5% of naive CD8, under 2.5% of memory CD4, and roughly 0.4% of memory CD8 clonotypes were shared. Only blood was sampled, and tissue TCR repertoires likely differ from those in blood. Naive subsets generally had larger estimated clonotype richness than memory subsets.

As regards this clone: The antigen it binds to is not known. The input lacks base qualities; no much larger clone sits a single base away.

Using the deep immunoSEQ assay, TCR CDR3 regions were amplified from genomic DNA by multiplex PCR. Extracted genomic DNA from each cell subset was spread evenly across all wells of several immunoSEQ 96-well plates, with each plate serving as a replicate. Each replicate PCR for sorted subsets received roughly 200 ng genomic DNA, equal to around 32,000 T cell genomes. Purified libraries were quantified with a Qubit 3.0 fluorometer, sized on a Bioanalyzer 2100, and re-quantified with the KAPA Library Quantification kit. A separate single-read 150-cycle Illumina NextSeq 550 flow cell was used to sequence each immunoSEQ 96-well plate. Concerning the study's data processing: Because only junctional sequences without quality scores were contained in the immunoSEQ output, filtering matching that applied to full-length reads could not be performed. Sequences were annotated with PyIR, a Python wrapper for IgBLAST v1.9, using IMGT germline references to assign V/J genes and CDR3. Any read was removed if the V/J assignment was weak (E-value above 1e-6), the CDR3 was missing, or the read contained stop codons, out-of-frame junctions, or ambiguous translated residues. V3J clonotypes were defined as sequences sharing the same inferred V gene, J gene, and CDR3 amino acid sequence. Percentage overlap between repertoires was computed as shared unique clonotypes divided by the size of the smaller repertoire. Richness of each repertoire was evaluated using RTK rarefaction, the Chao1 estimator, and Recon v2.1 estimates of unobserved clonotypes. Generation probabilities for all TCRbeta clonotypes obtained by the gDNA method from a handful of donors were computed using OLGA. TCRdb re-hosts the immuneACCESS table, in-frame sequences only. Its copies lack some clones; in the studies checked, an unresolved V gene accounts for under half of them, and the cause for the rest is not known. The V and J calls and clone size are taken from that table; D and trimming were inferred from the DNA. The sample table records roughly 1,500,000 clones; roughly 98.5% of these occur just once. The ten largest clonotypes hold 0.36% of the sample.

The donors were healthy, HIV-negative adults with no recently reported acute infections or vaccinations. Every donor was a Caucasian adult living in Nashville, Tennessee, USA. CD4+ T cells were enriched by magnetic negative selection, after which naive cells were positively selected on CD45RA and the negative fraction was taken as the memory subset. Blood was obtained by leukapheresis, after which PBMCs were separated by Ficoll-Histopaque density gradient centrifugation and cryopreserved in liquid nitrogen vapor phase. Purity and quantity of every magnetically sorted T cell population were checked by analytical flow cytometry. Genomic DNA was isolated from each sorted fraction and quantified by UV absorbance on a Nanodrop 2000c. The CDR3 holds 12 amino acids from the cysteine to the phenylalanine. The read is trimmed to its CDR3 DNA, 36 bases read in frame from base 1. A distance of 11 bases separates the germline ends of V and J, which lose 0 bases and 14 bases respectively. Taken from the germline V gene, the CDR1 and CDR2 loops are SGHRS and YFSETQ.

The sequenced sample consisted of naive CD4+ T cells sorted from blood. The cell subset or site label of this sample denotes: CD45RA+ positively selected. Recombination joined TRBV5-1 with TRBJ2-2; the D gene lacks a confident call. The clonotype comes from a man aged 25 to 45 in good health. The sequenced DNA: TGCGCCAGCAGCTTGGACTACGGGTTACTGTTTTTT. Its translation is CASSLDYGLLFF.